This T cell receptor beta chain was captured in a study of technical replicates of blood from several donors. Profiled with immunoSEQ multiplex PCR; TCRdb holds only in-frame clones, not every one. The sample yields tens of thousands of clones, approximately 87% seen once. The CDR3 totals 15 residues. Germline lookup yields CDR1 ENHRY and CDR2 SYGVKD. V lost 4 bases and J lost 6; bases outside the gene matches: 8. Sequencing was carried out using PBMCs. The origin of this receptor is a human donor in good health. Some clones in this sample may be carry-over from other donors' samples. This rearrangement joins TRBV10-3 to TRBJ2-1, with 8 bases identical to TRBD2. CDR3 region: CAISAGGPVGNEQFF. The CDR3 DNA is TGTGCCATCAGTGCGGGGGGGCCGGTGGGCAATGAGCAGTTCTTC.